These 19 T cell receptor beta chains were sequenced from one sample in a study of blood T cell repertoires in COVID-19. Libraries were prepared by immunoSEQ multiplex PCR; TCRdb keeps only in-frame clonotypes and omits some of them. Altogether 200,000 to 250,000 clones are present, over 70% being singletons, with the ten largest covering about 3.5%. Sequenced input: PBMCs or T cells enriched from blood (not recorded which). The receptors stem from a woman aged 25 to 39 who had been exposed to COVID-19.

This chain joins TRBV13 and TRBJ2-3, with D uncertain. This CDR3 spans 11 amino acids. Germline CDR1 is PRHDT and CDR2 is FYEKMQ (reference sequence). V was shortened by 2 bases and J by 5 bases, with 2 bases between the two germline ends. The CDR3 reads CASSLRDTQYF. In DNA, the CDR3 is TGTGCCAGCAGCTTACGAGATACGCAGTATTTT.

The chain is built from TRBV19 and TRBJ1-5; a possible D gene is TRBD1 (5 bases). V was trimmed by 3 bases and J by 4 bases, leaving 16 bases between them. The germline CDR1 and CDR2 sequences are LNHDA and SQIVND (reference sequence). The CDR3 spans 16 residues. In DNA form, the CDR3 reads TGTGCCAGTAGTATGGCGTCCCAGGGAAGAAATCAGCCCCAGCATTTT. Translated, it gives CASSMASQGRNQPQHF.

This clone was observed a few times. The rearrangement uses TRBV4-2 and TRBJ2-3; TRBD2 agrees at 10 bases. CDR1 is LGHNA, CDR2 YNFKEQ, per germline. With V trimmed by 3 bases and J by 5 bases, 5 bases remained unmatched. The CDR3 sequence is 15 residues long. In nucleotides, the CDR3 is TGTGCCAGCAGCCAGGTAGCGGGAGGAATAGATACGCAGTATTTT. It is translated as CASSQVAGGIDTQYF.

The chain employs TRBV13 and TRBJ2-7; 10 bases are shared with TRBD2. CDR1 is PRHDT and CDR2 is FYEKMQ in the germline V gene (reference sequence). The CDR3 contains 15 residues. The ends lost 4 bases at V and 0 bases at J; junction bases unmatched: 3. CDR3 amino acids: CASSYLAGVSYEQYF. In nucleotides, the CDR3 is TGTGCCAGCAGCTACCTAGCGGGAGTCTCCTACGAGCAGTACTTC.

V gene TRBV10-3 combines with J gene TRBJ2-3; D call uncertain. Per the germline V gene, CDR1 is ENHRY and CDR2 is SYGVKD. The germline V and J ends were trimmed by 5 bases and 0 bases, with 9 bases remaining between them. There are 14 residues in the CDR3. CDR3 amino acids: CAISQVTSTDTQYF. The DNA for the CDR3 is TGTGCCATCAGTCAGGTAACCAGCACAGATACGCAGTATTTT.

The chain recombines TRBV3-1 (or the pseudogene TRBV3-2) with TRBJ1-6; D might be TRBD1 (5 bases). The length of the CDR3 is 15 residues. Germline-derived CDR1 and CDR2 are LGHDT and YNNKEL (reference sequence). V was shortened by 4 bases and J by 7 bases, with 14 bases between the two germline ends. The CDR3 spells CASSPWSGANSPLHF. The CDR3 DNA reads as TGTGCCAGCAGCCCTTGGAGTGGGGCCAATTCACCCCTCCACTTT.

V usage is TRBV27 and J usage is TRBJ1-6; D not resolved. V lost 3 bases to trimming and J lost 6 bases, with 9 bases between them. Germline V gene lookup returns CDR1 MNHEY and CDR2 SMNVEV (reference sequence). The CDR3 totals 14 residues. In DNA form, the CDR3 reads TGTGCCAGCAGTTTGAACAGCCTTAATTCACCCCTCCACTTT. It translates to CASSLNSLNSPLHF.

In its sample, this clone was seen once. V usage is TRBV7-2 and J usage is TRBJ2-3, with 8 bases identical to TRBD2. This CDR3 has 16 amino acids. J gave up 2 bases and V 1 base, and 5 bases lay outside the gene matches. Germline V gives CDR1 SGHTA, CDR2 FQGNSA. The CDR3 protein is CASSLVASGFTDTQYF. Written as DNA, the CDR3 is TGTGCCAGCAGCTTAGTTGCTAGCGGGTTCACAGATACGCAGTATTTT.

This sequence joins TRBV11-2 and TRBJ2-7; D might be TRBD2 (6 bases). Germline-derived CDR1 and CDR2 are SGHAT and FQNNGV. CDR3 length: 17 residues. The V and J ends lost 1 base and 2 bases respectively, with 18 bases between them. The CDR3 DNA is TGTGCCAGCAGCTTAGTTGGGTACCGGGACTCAGCCTACGAGCAGTACTTC. It encodes CASSLVGYRDSAYEQYF.

This clone appeared a single time. The rearrangement uses TRBV7-6 and TRBJ1-3; possible D gene TRBD1, 6 bases. The CDR3 sequence is 17 residues long. Germline loops: CDR1 SGHVS, CDR2 FNYEAQ. V lost 5 bases to trimming and J lost 0 bases, with 17 bases between them. CDR3 DNA sequence: TGTGCCAGCAGCGTAAAACAGGGAACCTACTCTGGAAACACCATATATTTT. It codes for CASSVKQGTYSGNTIYF.

The chain links TRBV7-9 to TRBJ1-2; 7 nucleotides match TRBD1. The V gene end was trimmed by 3 bases and the J gene end by 4 bases; junction bases not matched to a gene: 2. The CDR3 runs 13 residues. The germline gives CDR1 SEHNR, CDR2 FQNEAQ (reference sequence). As DNA, the CDR3 is TGTGCCAGCAGCTTCAGGGGGGCCTATGGCTACACCTTC. This codes for CASSFRGAYGYTF.

The V and J genes are TRBV14 and TRBJ2-1, with TRBD2 matching over 7 bases. The ends lost 2 bases at V and 6 bases at J; junction bases unmatched: 7. The CDR3 has 15 amino acids. Germline V lookup: CDR1 SGHDN, CDR2 FVKESK. In DNA form, the CDR3 reads TGTGCCAGCAGCCAACAATTAGTAGCGGGCAATGAGCAGTTCTTC. Translation: CASSQQLVAGNEQFF. Based on the CDR3 plus reference TRBV14 and TRBJ2-1, the full variable domain is EAGVTQFPSHSVIEKGQTVTLRCDPISGHDNLYWYRRVMGKEIKFLLHFVKESKQDESGMPNNRFLAERTGGTYSTLKVQPAELEDSGVYFCASSQQLVAGNEQFFGPGTRLTVL.

The chain links TRBV5-1 to TRBJ1-2; 8 bases map to TRBD1. The germline V gene has CDR1 SGHRS and CDR2 YFSETQ. The junction had 13 bases not matched to a gene; V was cut back by 4 bases and J by 5 bases. There are 16 residues in the CDR3. DNA for the CDR3: TGCGCCAGCAGCCACAGCGGACAGGGAGGGCGTTATGGCTACACCTTC. It yields the protein CASSHSGQGGRYGYTF. Full variable domain (outside the CDR3, taken from reference TRBV5-1 and TRBJ1-2): KAGVTQTPRYLIKTRGQQVTLSCSPISGHRSVSWYQQTPGQGLQFLFEYFSETQRNKGNFPGRFSGRQFSNSRSEMNVSTLELGDSALYLCASSHSGQGGRYGYTFGSGTRLTVV.

V and J are TRBV24-1 and TRBJ2-5; perhaps TRBD1 as D (5 bases). Germline values: CDR1 KGHDR, CDR2 SFDVKD. Trimming left V 5 bases short and J 4 bases short, with 13 bases between. This CDR3 is built from 14 residues. The CDR3 region is CATSALEGVETQYF. The CDR3 DNA reads TGTGCCACCAGTGCCTTGGAAGGGGTAGAGACCCAGTACTTC.

The chain uses TRBV5-1 and TRBJ1-1; a weak D match, TRBD1 (6 bases). Germline loops: CDR1 SGHRS, CDR2 YFSETQ. This CDR3 contains 16 residues. The V gene lost 0 bases and the J gene lost 3 bases, with 15 bases spanning the gap. CDR3 region: CASSLAIGGWDTEAFF. CDR3 DNA: TGCGCCAGCAGCTTGGCCATAGGGGGATGGGACACTGAAGCTTTCTTT.

This rearrangement joins TRBV27 to TRBJ2-7; 10 positions agree with TRBD2. There are 16 residues in the CDR3. Per germline, CDR1 MNHEY and CDR2 SMNVEV (reference sequence). Unmatched junction bases numbered 9, after V lost 4 bases and J lost 3 bases. CDR3 loop: CASSSWTSGALYEQYF. CDR3 in DNA: TGTGCCAGCAGTTCTTGGACTAGCGGAGCGCTCTACGAGCAGTACTTC.

The CDR3 loop is CASSQEGSTDTQYF. CDR3 nucleotides: TGTGCCAGCAGCCAAGAGGGCAGCACAGATACGCAGTATTTT. The rearrangement links TRBV3-1 (or the pseudogene TRBV3-2) to TRBJ2-3; D is unresolved. CDR1 LGHDT and CDR2 YNNKEL come from the germline V gene (reference sequence). Trimming stripped 0 bases from V and 0 bases from J, with 4 bases between. The CDR3 spans 14 residues.

The gene calls are TRBV13 and TRBJ2-7; D is unresolved. Trimming pared 0 bases from V and 3 bases from J, leaving 9 bases between. CDR1 and CDR2 from the germline V gene are PRHDT and FYEKMQ (reference sequence). The CDR3 runs 14 residues. The CDR3 region is CASSLGLAVYEQYF. For the CDR3, the DNA is TGTGCCAGCAGCTTAGGCCTCGCAGTCTACGAGCAGTACTTC.

The chain uses TRBV5-1 and TRBJ2-2; TRBD1 aligns across 8 bases. The germline V gene encodes CDR1 SGHRS and CDR2 YFSETQ. This CDR3 spans 15 amino acids. Trimming removed 4 bases from V and 0 bases from J; junction bases left unmatched: 2. The chain's CDR3 is CASSPGGPNTGELFF. Here the CDR3 DNA reads TGCGCCAGCAGCCCAGGGGGCCCGAACACCGGGGAGCTGTTTTTT.